Sequencing of this T cell receptor beta chain was carried out in a study of blood T cell repertoires in COVID-19 (dated by TCRdb to about 2020). About the full investigation: The collaborator samples originated in the United States, Italy and Spain and spanned the acute and convalescent phases of COVID-19. The prospective study material was composed of cDNA or gDNA derived from T cells, B-cell-depleted T cells, or PBMCs. The dataset comprised deeply sampled blood TCRbeta repertoires from subjects exposed to, actively infected with, or recovered from COVID-19. The repertoires were released in a freely available public database intended as a resource for research on the immune response to SARS-CoV-2. The samples were drawn from two sources: the first 160 participants of the ongoing ImmuneRACE study, and approximately 1,300 subjects contributed by 6 global collaborators. A de-identified subject ID, COVID-19 status, age in years and sex were almost always included in the sample metadata. Where available, HLA class I and class II types were obtained from metadata supplied by the sample provider rather than from assay-based typing. Overall study outcomes, separate from this receptor: How much clinical and demographic metadata was included differed by source and by participant, and the metadata was provided uncurated.

Whole blood was collected in K2EDTA tubes by collaborating institutions according to the institutions' own protocols. For TCRbeta analysis, collaborators shipped samples in one of three forms: frozen whole blood, isolated PBMCs, or DNA extracted from either of those sample types. From a lookup of the germline V gene (reference sequence), CDR1 and CDR2 are LGHDT and YNNKEL. The CDR3 has 13 amino acids, counting the end cysteine and phenylalanine. Just the 39-base CDR3 DNA is kept, in frame starting at base 1. V is cut back by 5 bases and J by 4 bases, with 1 base in the junction unmatched. TCRbeta CDR3 regions were amplified from genomic DNA using the immunoSEQ Assay, a bias-controlled multiplex PCR. The authors' pipeline ran thus. The number of nucleated cells in each sample was estimated by amplification of reference gene primers within the assay. To quantify the absolute abundance of each unique TCRbeta CDR3 rearrangement, sequence reads were collapsed and filtered. For each sample, productive Simpson clonality was calculated as the square root of Simpson's diversity index over productive rearrangements. TCRdb mirrors the immuneACCESS table, restricted to in-frame sequences. Some clones are absent from its copies; in checked studies, under half trace to an unresolved V gene, and the reason for the others is unknown. V and J calls and clone size are copied from that table; D and trimming were computed from the DNA. The sample records approximately 150,000 clones, around 82% of which are singletons. Around 1.4% of the sample rests with the top ten.

Notes on this clone: Its specific antigen is unknown. Per-base qualities were not stored, and no clone one base away is much larger.

Sequencing used peripheral blood. The sequence was obtained from a man aged 55 to 69 with acute or convalescent COVID-19. The chain is made from TRBV3-1 (or the pseudogene TRBV3-2) and TRBJ1-5, with TRBD1 matching 8 junction bases. The CDR3 region has the sequence CASSGQGNQPQHF. The DNA sequence is TGTGCCAGCAGCGGACAGGGAAATCAGCCCCAGCATTTT.